Shown below are 13 T cell receptor beta chains from a single sample sequenced in a study of early T cells in non-severe SARS-CoV-2 infection. In TCRdb, the 5' RACE reads were re-called with MiXCR into one record per CDR3 protein. The top ten clones hold about 8.3% of a sample with about 48,000 distinct CDR3 sequences, about 10% of them seen once. The sequenced sample consisted of whole blood. Receptor source: an adult who was a healthcare worker with PCR-confirmed SARS-CoV-2 infection or an uninfected control (not recorded which).

A few counts support this clonotype. For the CDR3, the DNA is TGTGCCAGCAGCTTAGAGACAGGGGCAGAGACCCAGTACTTC. Protein product: CASSLETGAETQYF. The V gene is TRBV7-8, the J gene TRBJ2-5; the match to TRBD1 covers 8 bases. CDR3 length equals 14 residues. Germline CDR1 and CDR2: SGHVS and FQNEAQ. V dropped 1 base and J dropped 4; count of bases not matched to a gene: 2.

The rearrangement joins TRBV7-8 to TRBJ2-7; the D gene is possibly TRBD2 (5 bases). Trimming took off 1 base at V and 4 bases at J, with 11 bases between the two ends. Per germline, CDR1 SGHVS and CDR2 FQNEAQ. CDR3 size: 14 residues. The CDR3 nucleotides are TGTGCCAGCAGCTTAGGCGGGTCCAGATACGAGCAGTACTTC. It specifies CASSLGGSRYEQYF.

This clonotype was observed many times. The chain links TRBV5-4 to TRBJ1-2; D unresolved. CDR1 and CDR2 (germline): SGHNT, YYREEE (reference sequence). This CDR3 comprises 13 residues. V dropped 2 bases and J dropped 0 bases, with 5 bases sitting between them. CDR3 region: CASSFTTNYGYTF. CDR3 nucleotides: TGTGCCAGCAGCTTTACCACTAACTATGGCTACACCTTC.

Many counts were recorded for this clonotype. The rearrangement links TRBV5-8 to TRBJ2-1, with 13 bases that match TRBD2. V shed 0 bases, J shed 9 bases, and the junction held 3 bases outside the gene matches. Germline V lookup: CDR1 SGHTS, CDR2 YDEGEE. The CDR3 has 15 amino acids. CDR3 sequence reads: CASSLVGLAGAEQFF. The CDR3 coding sequence is TGTGCCAGCAGCTTGGTAGGACTAGCGGGAGCTGAGCAGTTCTTC.

This clonotype showed up many times. The rearrangement uses TRBV18 and TRBJ1-2; D gene ambiguous. Germline V CDR1 and CDR2: KGHSH, LQKENI. This CDR3 is 14 amino acids long. V dropped 0 bases and J dropped 2 bases, with 7 bases sitting between them. The CDR3 sequence: CASSPPGSNYGYTF. CDR3 nucleotide sequence: TGTGCCAGCTCACCACCCGGGAGCAACTATGGCTACACCTTC.

This clonotype was seen at least ten times. This rearrangement joins TRBV5-6 to TRBJ2-2, with a possible D match to TRBD1 (6 bases). The germline V and J ends were trimmed by 4 bases and 0 bases, with 13 bases remaining between them. The germline gives CDR1 SGHDT, CDR2 YYEEEE. The CDR3 spans 16 residues. The CDR3 loop reads CASSTWKGANTGELFF. The CDR3 DNA reads as TGTGCCAGCAGCACCTGGAAGGGGGCGAACACCGGGGAGCTGTTTTTT.

This chain joins TRBV6-5 and TRBJ1-2; tentatively, D is TRBD1 (5 bases). Germline V gene lookup returns CDR1 MNHEY and CDR2 SVGAGI. V was cut by 6 bases and J by 8 bases, with 13 bases left in between. The CDR3 loop spans 12 amino acids. CDR3 nucleotides: TGTGCCAGCAGCCCCTGGGGGGAAGGCTACACCTTC. Encoded protein: CASSPWGEGYTF.

This clonotype was counted ten times or more. The chain is built from TRBV20-1 and TRBJ1-4, with unresolved D. CDR3 length: 16 amino acids. The V and J ends lost 4 bases and 7 bases respectively, with 22 bases between them. The V gene's germline CDR1 is DFQATT and CDR2 SNEGSKA (reference sequence). CDR3 DNA sequence: TGCAGTGCTACAATTAACAGAGGGCTCCGAGGTGAAAAACTGTTTTTT. This translates into CSATINRGLRGEKLFF.

This chain links TRBV27 with TRBJ2-7, with 10 bases matching TRBD2. In germline, CDR1 is MNHEY, CDR2 SMNVEV (reference sequence). The CDR3 covers 15 residues. V trimming: 6 bases; J trimming: 2 bases; junction bases outside the gene matches: 7. CDR3 residues: CASSSRTSGTYEQYF. DNA for the CDR3: TGTGCCAGCAGCTCGCGGACTAGCGGTACCTACGAGCAGTACTTC.

This clonotype was seen more than once but under ten times. This chain links TRBV7-8 with TRBJ2-1, with 14 bases matching TRBD2. J gave up 8 bases and V 5 bases, and 5 bases lay outside the gene matches. The CDR3 is 15 amino acids. The germline V gene has CDR1 SGHVS and CDR2 FQNEAQ. CDR3 sequence reads: CASSATSGRGDEQFF. The CDR3 DNA is TGTGCCAGCAGCGCGACTAGCGGGAGGGGGGATGAGCAGTTCTTC.

V is TRBV20-1 and J is TRBJ1-1; 8 bases line up with TRBD1. There are 17 residues in the CDR3. Losses at the gene ends were 0 bases for V and 1 base for J; bases not matched to a gene: 10. Germline loops: CDR1 DFQATT, CDR2 SNEGSKA (reference sequence). CDR3 amino acids: CSARDPQQGGGNTEAFF. The CDR3 coding sequence is TGCAGTGCTAGAGATCCGCAACAGGGGGGAGGGAACACTGAAGCTTTCTTT.

This clonotype appeared a few times. The chain uses TRBV7-2 and TRBJ1-2; D is ambiguous. Between the trimmed V and J ends, which lost 5 bases and 4 bases, there was a span of 14 bases. CDR3 length equals 14 residues. Germline V gene data show CDR1 as SGHTA and CDR2 as FQGNSA. For the CDR3, the DNA is TGTGCCAGCAGCCCCGGGCAGGACTTCTATGGCTACACCTTC. It yields the protein CASSPGQDFYGYTF.

There are many counts of this clonotype. The V gene is TRBV11-2, the J gene TRBJ2-7; D gene unclear. The germline V and J ends were trimmed by 1 base and 0 bases, with 13 bases remaining between them. CDR1 is SGHAT, CDR2 FQNNGV, per germline. This CDR3 has 16 residues. CDR3 amino acids: CASSLVGTRSSYEQYF. The DNA for the CDR3 is TGTGCCAGCAGCTTAGTGGGCACGCGCAGCTCCTACGAGCAGTACTTC. The full variable domain, rest sourced from reference TRBV11-2 and TRBJ2-7, is EAGVAQSPRYKIIEKRQSVAFWCNPISGHATLYWYQQILGQGPKLLIQFQNNGVVDDSQLPKDRFSAERLKGVDSTLKIQPAKLEDSAVYLCASSLVGTRSSYEQYFGPGTRLTVT.